Listed here are 2 T cell receptor beta chains from one sample, sequenced in a study of OX40 agonist ivuxolimab in advanced cancers. The repertoire was sequenced with immunoSEQ multiplex PCR; TCRdb's copy has only in-frame clones and lacks some. The profile shows fewer than 80,000 clones, about 88% of them singletons. The sequencing used CD4+ or CD8+ T cells sorted from blood, collected in a trial of the OX40 agonist ivuxolimab. These receptors were collected from an adult with an advanced solid tumor such as melanoma, head and neck, liver or kidney cancer.

The chain couples TRBV5-1 to TRBJ2-7; D is perhaps TRBD2 (6 bases). The CDR3 has 13 amino acids. From germline, CDR1 is SGHRS and CDR2 YFSETQ. The V end was cut by 4 bases, the J end by 0 bases, with 8 bases between. The CDR3 sequence is CASSGGFSYEQYF. The CDR3 DNA follows: TGCGCCAGCAGCGGGGGGTTCTCCTACGAGCAGTACTTC.

This chain links TRBV9 with TRBJ2-5; possibly TRBD1 for D (6 bases). The V and J ends lost 4 bases and 5 bases respectively, with 15 bases between them. Per the germline V gene, CDR1 is SGDLS and CDR2 is YYNGEE. The CDR3 sequence is 14 residues long. CDR3 in DNA: TGTGCCAGCAGCCCTAGGACAGCGGAGGAGACCCAGTACTTC. This codes for CASSPRTAEETQYF.